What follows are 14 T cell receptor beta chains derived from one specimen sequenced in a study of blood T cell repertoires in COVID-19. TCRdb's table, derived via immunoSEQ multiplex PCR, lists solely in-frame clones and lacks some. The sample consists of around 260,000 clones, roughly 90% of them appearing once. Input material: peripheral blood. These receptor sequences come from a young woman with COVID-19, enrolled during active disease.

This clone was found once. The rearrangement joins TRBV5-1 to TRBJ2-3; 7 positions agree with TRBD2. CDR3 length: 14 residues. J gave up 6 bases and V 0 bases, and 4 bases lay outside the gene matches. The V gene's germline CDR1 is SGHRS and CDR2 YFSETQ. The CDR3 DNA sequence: TGCGCCAGCAGCTTGGGCCTAGCGGCCGATACGCAGTATTTT. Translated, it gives CASSLGLAADTQYF. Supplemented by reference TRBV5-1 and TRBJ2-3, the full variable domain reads KAGVTQTPRYLIKTRGQQVTLSCSPISGHRSVSWYQQTPGQGLQFLFEYFSETQRNKGNFPGRFSGRQFSNSRSEMNVSTLELGDSALYLCASSLGLAADTQYFGPGTRLTVL.

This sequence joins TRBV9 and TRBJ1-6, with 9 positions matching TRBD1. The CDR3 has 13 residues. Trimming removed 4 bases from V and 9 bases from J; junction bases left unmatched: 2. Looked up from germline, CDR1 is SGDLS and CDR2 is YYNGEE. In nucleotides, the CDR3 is TGTGCCAGCAGCCCGGGACAGGGTTCACCCCTCCACTTT. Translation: CASSPGQGSPLHF.

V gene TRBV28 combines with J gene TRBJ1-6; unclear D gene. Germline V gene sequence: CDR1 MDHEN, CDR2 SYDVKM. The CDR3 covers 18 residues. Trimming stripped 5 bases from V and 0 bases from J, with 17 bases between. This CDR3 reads CASSPTPKSSSYNSPLHF. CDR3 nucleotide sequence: TGTGCCAGCAGTCCGACACCAAAATCAAGCTCCTATAATTCACCCCTCCACTTT.

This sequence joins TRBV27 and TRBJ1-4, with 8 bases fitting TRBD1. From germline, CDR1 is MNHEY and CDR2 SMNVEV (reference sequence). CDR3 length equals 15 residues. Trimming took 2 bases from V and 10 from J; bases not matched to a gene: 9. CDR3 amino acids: CASSLRAGGNGKLFF. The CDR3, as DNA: TGTGCCAGCAGTTTAAGGGCAGGGGGCAACGGAAAACTGTTTTTT.

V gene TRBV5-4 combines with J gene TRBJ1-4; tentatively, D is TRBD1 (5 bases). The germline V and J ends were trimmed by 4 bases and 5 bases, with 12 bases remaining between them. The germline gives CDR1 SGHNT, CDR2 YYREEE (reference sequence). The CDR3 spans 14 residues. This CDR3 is CASSPAGGNEKLFF. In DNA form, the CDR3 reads TGTGCCAGCAGCCCCGCCGGGGGGAATGAAAAACTGTTTTTT.

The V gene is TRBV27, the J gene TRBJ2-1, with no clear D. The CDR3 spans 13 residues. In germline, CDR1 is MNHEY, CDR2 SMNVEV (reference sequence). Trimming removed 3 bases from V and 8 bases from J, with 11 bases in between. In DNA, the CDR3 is TGTGCCAGCAGTTTTACTCTCCCCCATGAGCAGTTCTTC. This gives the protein CASSFTLPHEQFF.

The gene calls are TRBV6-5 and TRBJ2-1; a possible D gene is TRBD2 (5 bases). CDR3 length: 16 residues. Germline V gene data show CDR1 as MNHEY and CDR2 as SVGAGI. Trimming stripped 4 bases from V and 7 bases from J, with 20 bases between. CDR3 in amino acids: CASSFSVEGTWNEQFF. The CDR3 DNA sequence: TGTGCCAGCAGTTTCTCCGTTGAGGGTACTTGGAATGAGCAGTTCTTC.

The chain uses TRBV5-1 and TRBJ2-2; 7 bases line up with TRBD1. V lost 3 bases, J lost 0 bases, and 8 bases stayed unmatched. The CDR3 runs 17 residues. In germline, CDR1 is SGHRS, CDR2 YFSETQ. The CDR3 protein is CASSSEPGQTNTGELFF. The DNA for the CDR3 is TGCGCCAGCAGCTCCGAACCGGGACAGACGAACACCGGGGAGCTGTTTTTT.

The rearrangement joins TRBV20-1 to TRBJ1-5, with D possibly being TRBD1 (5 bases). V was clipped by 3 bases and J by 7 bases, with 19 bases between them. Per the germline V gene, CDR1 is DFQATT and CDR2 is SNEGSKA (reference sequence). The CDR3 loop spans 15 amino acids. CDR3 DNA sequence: TGCAGTGCTAGTCGAAACCAGGCTCCAGGGCAGCCCCAGCATTTT. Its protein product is CSASRNQAPGQPQHF.

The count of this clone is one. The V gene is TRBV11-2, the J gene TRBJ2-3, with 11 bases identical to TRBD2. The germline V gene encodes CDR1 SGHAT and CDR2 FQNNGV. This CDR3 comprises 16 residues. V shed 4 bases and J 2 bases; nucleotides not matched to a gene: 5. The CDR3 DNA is TGTGCCAGCAGCTCCAAACTAGCGGGAGCCACAGATACGCAGTATTTT. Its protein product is CASSSKLAGATDTQYF.

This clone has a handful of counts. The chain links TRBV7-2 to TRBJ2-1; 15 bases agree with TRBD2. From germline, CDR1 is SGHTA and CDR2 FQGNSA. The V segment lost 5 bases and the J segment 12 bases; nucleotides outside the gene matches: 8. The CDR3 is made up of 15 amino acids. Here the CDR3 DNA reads TGTGCCAGCAGCCCGCCGGGACTAGCGGGAGGCGGGCAGTTCTTC. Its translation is CASSPPGLAGGGQFF.

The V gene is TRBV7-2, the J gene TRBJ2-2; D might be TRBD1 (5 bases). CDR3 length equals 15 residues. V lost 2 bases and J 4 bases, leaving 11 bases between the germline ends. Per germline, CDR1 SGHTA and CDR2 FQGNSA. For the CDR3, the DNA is TGTGCCAGCAGCTTAATCAGGGTCCTCACCGGGGAGCTGTTTTTT. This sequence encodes CASSLIRVLTGELFF.

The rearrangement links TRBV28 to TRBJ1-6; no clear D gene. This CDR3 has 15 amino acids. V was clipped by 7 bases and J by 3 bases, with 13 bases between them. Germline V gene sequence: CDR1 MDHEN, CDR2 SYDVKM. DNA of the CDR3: TGTGCCAGCACCCGCGGCCAGAGCTATAATTCACCCCTCCACTTT. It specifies CASTRGQSYNSPLHF.

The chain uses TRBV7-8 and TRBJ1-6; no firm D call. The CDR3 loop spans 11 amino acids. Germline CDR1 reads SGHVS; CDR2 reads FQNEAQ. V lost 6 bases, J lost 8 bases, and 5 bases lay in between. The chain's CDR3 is CASSTDSPLHF. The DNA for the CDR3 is TGTGCCAGCAGTACGGATTCACCCCTCCACTTT.